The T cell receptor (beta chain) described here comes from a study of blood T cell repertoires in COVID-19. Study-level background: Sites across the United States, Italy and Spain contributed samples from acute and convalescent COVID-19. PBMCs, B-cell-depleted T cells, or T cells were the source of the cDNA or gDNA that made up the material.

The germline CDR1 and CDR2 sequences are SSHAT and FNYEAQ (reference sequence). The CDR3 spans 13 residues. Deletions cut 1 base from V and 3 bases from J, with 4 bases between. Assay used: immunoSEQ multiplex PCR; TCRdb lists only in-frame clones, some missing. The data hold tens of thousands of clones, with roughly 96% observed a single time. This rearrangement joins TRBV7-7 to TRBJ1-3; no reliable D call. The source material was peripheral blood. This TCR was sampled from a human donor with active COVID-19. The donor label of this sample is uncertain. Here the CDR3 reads CASSLGDGNTIYF. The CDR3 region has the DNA TGTGCCAGCAGCTTAGGCGATGGAAACACCATATATTTT.